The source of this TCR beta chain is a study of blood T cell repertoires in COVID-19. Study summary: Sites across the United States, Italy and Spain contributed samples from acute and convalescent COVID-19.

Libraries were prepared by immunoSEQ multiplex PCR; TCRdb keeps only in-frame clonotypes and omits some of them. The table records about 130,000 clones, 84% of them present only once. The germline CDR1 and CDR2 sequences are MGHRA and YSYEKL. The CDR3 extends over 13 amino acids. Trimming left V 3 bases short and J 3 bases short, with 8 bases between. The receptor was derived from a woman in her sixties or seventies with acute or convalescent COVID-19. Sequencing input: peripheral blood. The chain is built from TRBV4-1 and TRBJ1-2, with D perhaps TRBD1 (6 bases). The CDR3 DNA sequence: TGCGCCAGCAGCCAGAAGGGGGACTATGGCTACACCTTC. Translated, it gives CASSQKGDYGYTF.